This T cell receptor (beta chain) was sequenced during a study of CD8+ T cells in alopecia areata (dated by TCRdb to 2016 to 2019). With regard to the full study: The treated patients, all with moderate-to-severe alopecia areata, were enrolled in an open-label pilot trial of oral tofacitinib given at 5 to 10 mg twice daily. Tofacitinib was administered for 6 to 18 months, and 6 months of follow-up off drug were then conducted to assess delayed response and recurrence. In treated patients, disease severity was measured using the SALT score, which gives the percentage of scalp surface area affected. High-throughput TCRbeta sequencing was used to examine T cell clonal expansion in alopecia areata in both the C3H/HeJ mouse model and human patients. Scalp tissue and sorted CD4+ and CD8+ peripheral blood T cells from patchy and totalis/universalis alopecia areata patients and from healthy controls were covered by human TCRbeta sequencing. Tofacitinib-treated patients had biopsies at baseline and at 4 and 24 weeks of treatment, with a later scalp biopsy in several patients. Clonality in the scalp was compared among normal scalp (n=4), patchy alopecia areata scalp (n=8), and alopecia totalis/universalis scalp (n=8). The RNA source kit depended on sample type: the PAXgene miRNA kit for fixed scalp, the miRNeasy kit for PBMCs, and the RNeasy kit for mouse skin. Amplification of TCRbeta CDR3 regions was done by immunoSEQ multiplex PCR using 35 Vbeta forward primers and 13 Jbeta reverse primers.

The paper's findings and limits, for the study overall: With tofacitinib, both scalp clonality and the number of expanded CD8+ clones among the top 100 scalp clones went down significantly. Shared TCR sequences between patients were less evident than in mice, which may be partly attributable to HLA diversity in the patient population. Compared with normal scalp, lesional scalp, particularly in alopecia totalis/universalis, had higher clonality and more expanded CD8+ clones, which suggests antigenic drive. Scalp TCR repertoire analysis is complicated because resident alphabeta T cells in normal human skin are also sequenced, whereas mouse skin is dominated by gammadelta T cells. During tofacitinib treatment, many expanded lesional clones stuck around in both scalp and blood, and this persistence may partly explain why relapse happens after treatment is stopped. Because the treated cohort was small and included a single nonresponder, larger studies are needed to assess links between baseline CD8+ expansion and response.

As for this clone: Its binding antigen is unknown. Within one base of it there is no much larger clone, and no base qualities were kept.

Reading from cysteine to phenylalanine, the CDR3 counts 12 amino acids. Just the 36-base CDR3 DNA is kept, in frame starting at base 1. Trimming at the junction amounts to 5 bases on V and 0 bases on J, and the germline ends lie 4 bases apart. The germline V gene sets CDR1 to SGHNT and CDR2 to YENEEA. The treatment or condition label here, explained by the study, means: oral pan-JAK inhibitor, 5-10 mg twice daily. Peripheral blood and lesional scalp punch biopsies were obtained from patients with alopecia areata. PBMCs were isolated by density centrifugation and stained for CD3, CD4 and CD8, after which CD4+ and CD8+ T cells were sorted on a FACSAria. The library came from the immunoSEQ multiplex PCR assay. RNA was extracted from all samples and reverse transcribed into cDNA, which served as template for TCR sequencing. SuperScript III was used to make first-strand cDNA, primed with a 2:1 mix of oligo-dT and random hexamers. A synthetic immune receptor repertoire was used to measure amplification bias, and any remaining bias was corrected computationally. Per the source publication's procedure: After raw reads were preprocessed to remove errors, the CDR3 was defined following IMGT conventions as running from the conserved cysteine to phenylalanine. Clonality was computed as 1 minus the Shannon entropy, with the entropy normalized by log2 of the number of productive unique TCRs. Whether each scalp clone was CD4 or CD8 was inferred by checking scalp TCRbeta sequences against the CD4 and CD8 repertoires from sorted blood. TCRdb stores this immuneACCESS table with in-frame sequences only. Part of the clones is absent; in the studies checked, under half of the shortfall reflects unresolved V genes, and no reason is known for the rest. The V and J calls and clone size are taken from that table; D and trimming were inferred from the DNA. The sample table contains approximately 210,000 clones; only one count was recorded for under 70% of them. Approximately 1.2% of the sample belongs to the ten largest clones.

The sequence derives from a human donor with alopecia areata. The rearranged segments are TRBV11-3 and TRBJ1-1, with the D gene uncertain. The sample was CD4+ T cells sorted from blood, taken between weeks 43 and 45, from a patient treated with tofacitinib. This receptor carries the CDR3 CASSLMNTEAFF. The DNA sequence reads TGTGCCAGCAGCCTTATGAACACTGAAGCTTTCTTT. Reference TRBV11-3 and TRBJ1-1 proteins supply the regions before and after the CDR3; the full variable domain is: EAGVVQSPRYKIIEKKQPVAFWCNPISGHNTLYWYLQNLGQGPELLIRYENEEAVDDSQLPKDRFSAERLKGVDSTLKIQPAELGDSAVYLCASSLMNTEAFFGQGTRLTVV.